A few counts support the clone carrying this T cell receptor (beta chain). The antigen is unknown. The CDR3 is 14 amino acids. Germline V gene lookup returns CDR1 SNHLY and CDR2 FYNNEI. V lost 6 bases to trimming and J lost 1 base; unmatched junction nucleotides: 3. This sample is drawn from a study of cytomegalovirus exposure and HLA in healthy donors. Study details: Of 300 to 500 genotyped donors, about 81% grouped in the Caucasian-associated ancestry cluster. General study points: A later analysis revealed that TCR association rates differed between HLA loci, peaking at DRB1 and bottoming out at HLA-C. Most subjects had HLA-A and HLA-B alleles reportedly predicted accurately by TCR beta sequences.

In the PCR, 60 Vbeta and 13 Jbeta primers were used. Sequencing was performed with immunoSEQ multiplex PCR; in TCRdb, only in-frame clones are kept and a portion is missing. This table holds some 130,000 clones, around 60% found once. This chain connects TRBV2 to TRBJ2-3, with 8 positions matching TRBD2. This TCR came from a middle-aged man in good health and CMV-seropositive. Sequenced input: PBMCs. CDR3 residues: CASRSRGGTDTQYF. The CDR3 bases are TGTGCCAGCAGGTCGCGGGGGGGCACAGATACGCAGTATTTT.